The clone carrying this TCR beta chain was detected once. Assignment of participants to cohorts was predicated upon participant-reported clinical history. This sample is drawn from a study of blood T cell repertoires in COVID-19. Turning to the study itself: PBMCs, B-cell-depleted T cells, or T cells provided the cDNA or gDNA that made up the material.

CDR3 size: 14 residues. V gave up 8 bases and J gave up 0 bases, with 13 bases separating them. The germline V gene has CDR1 MDHEN and CDR2 SYDVKM. Data came from immunoSEQ multiplex PCR; TCRdb stores just in-frame clones and leaves some out. This table has 230,000 or so clones, about 85% appearing once. The chain employs TRBV28 and TRBJ1-1, with D possibly TRBD1 on 6 matching bases. The specimen was PBMCs or T cells enriched from blood (not recorded which). This sequence was found in a woman between 50 and 59 years old who had been exposed to COVID-19. CDR3: CASGRGGMNTEAFF. The DNA for the CDR3 is TGTGCCAGCGGTCGAGGGGGTATGAACACTGAAGCTTTCTTT. Based on the CDR3 plus reference TRBV28 and TRBJ1-1, the full variable domain is DVKVTQSSRYLVKRTGEKVFLECVQDMDHENMFWYRQDPGLGLRLIYFSYDVKMKEKGDIPEGYSVSREKKERFSLILESASTNQTSMYLCASGRGGMNTEAFFGQGTRLTVV.